Listed here are 18 T cell receptor beta chains from one sample, sequenced in a study of blood T cell repertoires in COVID-19. Profiling relied on immunoSEQ multiplex PCR, and the TCRdb table lists in-frame clones only, not all of them. The sample holds about 77,000 clones, roughly 78% seen once. The specimen was peripheral blood. Receptors were obtained from a woman in her 70s with acute or convalescent COVID-19.

The chain recombines TRBV4-1 with TRBJ2-2, with D perhaps TRBD2 (7 bases). Trimming took 5 bases from V and 6 from J, leaving 16 bases between them. The CDR3 sequence is 15 residues long. Germline CDR1 is MGHRA and CDR2 is YSYEKL. The CDR3 region has the DNA TGCGCCAGCAGCACCGCGGGGGCGGGTTCCGGGGAGCTGTTTTTT. This gives the protein CASSTAGAGSGELFF.

The V gene is TRBV3-1 (or the pseudogene TRBV3-2), the J gene TRBJ2-1; TRBD2 aligns across 11 bases. From germline, CDR1 is LGHDT and CDR2 YNNKEL (reference sequence). The CDR3 consists of 18 residues. Trimming took 3 bases from V and 9 from J; bases not matched to a gene: 16. The CDR3 nucleotides are TGTGCCAGCAGCCAGCAAACGTGGGTAGCGGGGGGGCCGGGTGAGCAGTTCTTC. Translating gives CASSQQTWVAGGPGEQFF.

The chain uses TRBV2 and TRBJ1-4; 8 nucleotides agree with TRBD1. CDR1 is SNHLY and CDR2 is FYNNEI in the germline V gene. J lost 7 bases, V lost 1 base, and 2 bases had no gene match. The CDR3 covers 14 residues. The CDR3 is CASSEGQGAEKLFF. The CDR3 DNA reads TGTGCCAGCAGTGAAGGGCAGGGGGCTGAAAAACTGTTTTTT.

The chain couples TRBV7-7 to TRBJ2-2, with 10 bases aligning to TRBD1. The ends lost 4 bases at V and 6 bases at J; junction bases unmatched: 11. Germline loops: CDR1 SSHAT, CDR2 FNYEAQ (reference sequence). The CDR3 contains 17 residues. The CDR3 region has the DNA TGTGCCAGCAGCTCTTCTCCACTAGGACAGGGGGCCGGGGAGCTGTTTTTT. Its translation is CASSSSPLGQGAGELFF.

V gene TRBV11-3 combines with J gene TRBJ2-1; D is uncertain. Per germline, CDR1 SGHNT and CDR2 YENEEA. V lost 0 bases and J 2 bases, leaving 5 bases between the germline ends. CDR3 size: 14 residues. The CDR3 is CASSLDPAYNEQFF. Written as DNA, the CDR3 is TGTGCCAGCAGCTTAGATCCCGCCTACAATGAGCAGTTCTTC.

V is TRBV5-4 and J is TRBJ2-5; TRBD2 matches at 7 bases. In germline, CDR1 is SGHNT, CDR2 YYREEE (reference sequence). V lost 4 bases to trimming and J lost 4 bases; unmatched junction nucleotides: 10. The CDR3 consists of 15 residues. The CDR3 here is CASSPERGGRETQYF. CDR3 nucleotide sequence: TGTGCCAGCAGCCCGGAGCGGGGTGGTAGAGAGACCCAGTACTTC.

This chain uses TRBV19 with TRBJ2-7, with 7 bases fitting TRBD1. CDR1 LNHDA and CDR2 SQIVND come from the germline V gene (reference sequence). With 6 bases clipped from V and 3 bases from J, the junction kept 8 bases outside the gene matches. The CDR3 sequence is 14 residues long. CDR3 sequence reads: CASRKIAGGYEQYF. Here the CDR3 DNA reads TGTGCCAGTAGAAAAATTGCAGGGGGCTACGAGCAGTACTTC.

V and J are TRBV19 and TRBJ1-5, with a possible D match to TRBD1 (6 bases). This CDR3 has 15 residues. CDR1 and CDR2 from the germline V gene are LNHDA and SQIVND (reference sequence). The V end lost 3 bases, the J end lost 6 bases, and 15 bases lay between the germline ends. The DNA for the CDR3 is TGTGCCAGTAGTATGCCCTCAGGGGCTGGTCAGCCCCAGCATTTT. Its protein product is CASSMPSGAGQPQHF.

The chain couples TRBV18 to TRBJ2-2; 8 bases fit TRBD1. Germline CDR1 reads KGHSH; CDR2 reads LQKENI. The CDR3 covers 16 residues. Trimming took 6 bases from V and 5 from J; bases not matched to a gene: 11. CDR3 amino acids: CASSPRQGAQTGELFF. CDR3 in DNA: TGTGCCAGCTCCCCAAGGCAGGGGGCTCAGACCGGGGAGCTGTTTTTT.

This clone occurred a few times. The chain uses TRBV5-5 and TRBJ1-2; weak D call: TRBD1 (5 bases). Between the trimmed V and J ends, which lost 4 bases and 7 bases, there was a span of 8 bases. Germline V lookup: CDR1 SGHKS, CDR2 YYEKEE (reference sequence). The CDR3 consists of 11 residues. The CDR3 sequence: CASSGGTGYTF. The CDR3 nucleotides are TGTGCCAGCAGCGGGGGGACTGGCTACACCTTC.

This chain links TRBV28 with TRBJ2-3; 11 nucleotides match TRBD2. Trimming removed 5 bases from V and 4 bases from J; junction bases left unmatched: 5. This CDR3 has 15 residues. Germline CDR1 MDHEN, CDR2 SYDVKM. The CDR3 coding sequence is TGTGCCAGCAGTCCGGGACTAGCGGCAGCAGATACGCAGTATTTT. This sequence encodes CASSPGLAAADTQYF.

J is TRBJ1-2 and V is TRBV5-4, with 8 nucleotides matching TRBD1. V trimming: 3 bases; J trimming: 4 bases; junction bases outside the gene matches: 11. The V gene's germline CDR1 is SGHNT and CDR2 YYREEE (reference sequence). The CDR3 is 16 amino acids. DNA of the CDR3: TGTGCCAGCAGCTCGCCTGGCCAGGGGGCCCTCTATGGCTACACCTTC. Amino acid sequence: CASSSPGQGALYGYTF.

The chain carries TRBV27 and TRBJ1-5; a possible D gene is TRBD1 (6 bases). Trimming cost V 2 bases and J 0 bases, with 8 bases left between them. This CDR3 region has 15 residues. Germline values: CDR1 MNHEY, CDR2 SMNVEV (reference sequence). DNA for the CDR3: TGTGCCAGCAGTTTAAGGGGGATTAGCAATCAGCCCCAGCATTTT. Amino acid sequence: CASSLRGISNQPQHF.

The V and J genes are TRBV4-3 and TRBJ2-3, with 9 bases identical to TRBD2. There are 17 residues in the CDR3. CDR1 is LGHNA, CDR2 YSLEER, per germline. V shed 2 bases, J shed 4 bases, and the junction held 10 bases outside the gene matches. CDR3 coding DNA: TGCGCCAGCAGCCAACTTCCGGGACTAGCTATTGCAGATACGCAGTATTTT. Protein product: CASSQLPGLAIADTQYF.

The chain uses TRBV5-6 and TRBJ2-1, with 12 bases fitting TRBD2. V dropped 0 bases and J dropped 10; count of bases not matched to a gene: 5. CDR1 is SGHDT, CDR2 YYEEEE, per germline. The CDR3 sequence is 15 residues long. CDR3 nucleotide sequence: TGTGCCAGCAGCTTGGAACTAGCGGGGGGCACGGAGCAGTTCTTC. This encodes CASSLELAGGTEQFF.

In DNA, the CDR3 is TGTGCCAGCACGGGTGACAATGAGCAGTTCTTC. Translation gives CASTGDNEQFF. The chain carries TRBV2 and TRBJ2-1; D gene uncertain. The germline V gene encodes CDR1 SNHLY and CDR2 FYNNEI. The CDR3 covers 11 residues. The V end was cut by 7 bases, the J end by 5 bases, with 6 bases between.

The chain links TRBV24-1 to TRBJ2-1, with 7 bases that match TRBD1. Trimming at V came to 4 bases and at J to 4 bases, leaving 12 bases not matched to a gene. The CDR3 runs 17 residues. CDR1 and CDR2 from the germline V gene are KGHDR and SFDVKD. CDR3 region: CATSDRRRTGIYNEQFF. In DNA, the CDR3 is TGTGCCACCAGTGACCGGAGACGGACAGGAATTTACAATGAGCAGTTCTTC.

The chain carries TRBV7-2 and TRBJ1-1; D might be TRBD1 (5 bases). Per the germline V gene, CDR1 is SGHTA and CDR2 is FQGNSA. V shed 2 bases and J shed 1 base, with 8 bases lying between them. This CDR3 has 14 amino acids. The CDR3 loop is CASSLRRGNTEAFF. The CDR3 coding sequence is TGTGCCAGCAGCTTAAGGAGGGGGAACACTGAAGCTTTCTTT.